A single sample gave rise to the 18 T cell receptor beta chains below, sequenced in a study of T cell changes during pregnancy in multiple sclerosis. Profiling relied on immunoSEQ multiplex PCR, and the TCRdb table lists in-frame clones only, not all of them. The table lists 25,000 to 40,000 clones, over 80% of them singletons. Sequenced material: CD8+ T cells from peripheral blood mononuclear cells, taken before pregnancy. The receptors come from a female donor with multiple sclerosis, enrolled in a pregnancy study.

This CDR3 is CASSWGVESGELFF. Written as DNA, the CDR3 is TGTGCCAGCAGCTGGGGGGTCGAATCCGGGGAGCTGTTTTTT. The chain uses TRBV7-3 and TRBJ2-2; D is perhaps TRBD2 (6 bases). V lost 4 bases, J lost 6 bases, and 12 bases lay in between. This CDR3 comprises 14 residues. The germline V gene encodes CDR1 SGHTA and CDR2 FQGTGA. The variable domain in full, with the rest retrieved from reference TRBV7-3 and TRBJ2-2, is GAGVSQTPSNKVTEKGKYVELRCDPISGHTALYWYRQSLGQGPEFLIYFQGTGAADDSGLPNDRFFAVRPEGSVSTLKIQRTERGDSAVYLCASSWGVESGELFFGEGSRLTVL.

The chain has TRBV15 and TRBJ2-1; D possibly corresponds to TRBD1 (6 bases). Looked up from germline, CDR1 is LNHNV and CDR2 is YYDKDF (reference sequence). The V end was cut by 5 bases, the J end by 6 bases, with 17 bases between. The CDR3 totals 15 residues. Here the CDR3 DNA reads TGTGCCACCAGCCCGGGTCAGGGGAGTTCCAATGAGCAGTTCTTC. This encodes CATSPGQGSSNEQFF.

This chain connects TRBV7-9 to TRBJ2-7; 12 bases match TRBD2. Germline CDR1 reads SEHNR; CDR2 reads FQNEAQ (reference sequence). This CDR3 has 15 residues. Germline trimming cut 2 bases from V and 4 bases from J; bases unmatched to any gene: 3. CDR3 sequence: CASSLRTSGKYEQYF. CDR3 bases: TGTGCCAGCAGCTTACGGACTAGCGGGAAATACGAGCAGTACTTC.

CDR3: CASSFGTAPSTDTQYF. The CDR3 DNA reads TGTGCCAGCAGCTTCGGGACAGCCCCTAGCACAGATACGCAGTATTTT. The chain employs TRBV11-2 and TRBJ2-3; 7 positions match TRBD1. Germline-derived CDR1 and CDR2 are SGHAT and FQNNGV. After removal of 3 bases from V and 0 bases from J, the junction contained 6 bases not matched to a gene. The CDR3 spans 16 residues. The entire variable domain, with the rest obtained from reference TRBV11-2 and TRBJ2-3, is as follows: EAGVAQSPRYKIIEKRQSVAFWCNPISGHATLYWYQQILGQGPKLLIQFQNNGVVDDSQLPKDRFSAERLKGVDSTLKIQPAKLEDSAVYLCASSFGTAPSTDTQYFGPGTRLTVL.

The chain joins TRBV4-3 to TRBJ1-2; 7 bases are a match to TRBD1. V dropped 0 bases and J dropped 3; count of bases not matched to a gene: 7. In germline, CDR1 is LGHNA, CDR2 YSLEER. The CDR3 length is 16 residues. The CDR3 spells CASSQDSGTAYYGYTF. Written as DNA, the CDR3 is TGCGCCAGCAGCCAAGATAGCGGGACAGCTTACTATGGCTACACCTTC.

The chain joins TRBV9 to TRBJ1-4, with TRBD1 matching 7 bases. This CDR3 is 13 amino acids long. The germline V gene has CDR1 SGDLS and CDR2 YYNGEE. After removal of 8 bases from V and 10 bases from J, the junction contained 11 bases not matched to a gene. The CDR3 DNA reads TGTGCCAGACCGGGTAGGGGGCTTGGAAAACTGTTTTTT. Protein sequence: CARPGRGLGKLFF.

The rearrangement links TRBV9 to TRBJ2-3; 8 bases align to TRBD2. V lost 3 bases to trimming and J lost 1 base; unmatched junction nucleotides: 13. The germline gives CDR1 SGDLS, CDR2 YYNGEE. The length of the CDR3 is 18 residues. Written as DNA, the CDR3 is TGTGCCAGCAGCGAGGGCGGGAGGATAGCGGGCCGCACAGATACGCAGTATTTT. Protein product: CASSEGGRIAGRTDTQYF.

The chain joins TRBV14 to TRBJ2-7, with a weak D call TRBD1 (6 bases). This CDR3 has 17 amino acids. CDR1 is SGHDN and CDR2 is FVKESK in the germline V gene. Trimming pared 3 bases from V and 0 bases from J, leaving 18 bases between. CDR3 amino acids: CASSQRTATKNSYEQYF. The DNA of the CDR3 is TGTGCCAGCAGCCAGAGGACAGCGACTAAAAACTCCTACGAGCAGTACTTC.

The chain joins TRBV19 to TRBJ1-5; no definite D call. CDR3 length: 15 residues. CDR1 and CDR2 (germline): LNHDA, SQIVND (reference sequence). Trimming shortened V by 7 bases and J by 0 bases, and 13 bases separated the two germline ends. CDR3 nucleotide sequence: TGTGCCAGTACCAGACTCACGGATAGCAATCAGCCCCAGCATTTT. Amino acid sequence: CASTRLTDSNQPQHF. Based on the CDR3 plus reference TRBV19 and TRBJ1-5, the full variable domain is DGGITQSPKYLFRKEGQNVTLSCEQNLNHDAMYWYRQDPGQGLRLIYYSQIVNDFQKGDIAEGYSVSREKKESFPLTVTSAQKNPTAFYLCASTRLTDSNQPQHFGDGTRLSIL.

This chain uses TRBV7-2 with TRBJ2-3; 7 bases match TRBD2. Germline V gene data show CDR1 as SGHTA and CDR2 as FQGNSA. V lost 3 bases, J lost 3 bases, and 9 bases stayed unmatched. This CDR3 has 16 residues. The CDR3 loop reads CASSLPPSGLTDTQYF. In DNA, the CDR3 is TGTGCCAGCAGCTTGCCCCCTAGCGGTCTTACAGATACGCAGTATTTT.

The J gene is TRBJ1-6, the V gene TRBV7-3; no clear D gene. The ends were cut back, 4 bases at V and 8 bases at J, with 9 bases in the middle. The CDR3 has 13 amino acids. CDR1 SGHTA and CDR2 FQGTGA come from the germline V gene. The CDR3 region has the DNA TGTGCCAGCAGCTCGCAACAAGATTCACCCCTCCACTTT. It encodes CASSSQQDSPLHF.

The V gene is TRBV4-3, the J gene TRBJ2-7, with D possibly being TRBD2 (6 bases). This CDR3 has 16 residues. Looked up from germline, CDR1 is LGHNA and CDR2 is YSLEER. V gave up 4 bases and J gave up 5 bases, with 21 bases separating them. This CDR3 is CASSPNIGGEFNEQYF. The CDR3 DNA reads TGCGCCAGCAGCCCCAACATAGGAGGGGAGTTCAACGAGCAGTACTTC.

This chain links TRBV7-8 with TRBJ2-2, with 10 bases identical to TRBD2. Germline values: CDR1 SGHVS, CDR2 FQNEAQ. The CDR3 totals 15 residues. V trimming: 5 bases; J trimming: 3 bases; junction bases outside the gene matches: 3. CDR3 in DNA: TGTGCCAGCAGCCATGGGACTAGCGACACCGGGGAGCTGTTTTTT. The encoded protein is CASSHGTSDTGELFF.

The chain recombines TRBV25-1 with TRBJ2-3; TRBD1 aligns across 7 bases. This CDR3 contains 15 residues. Germline CDR1 and CDR2: MGHDK and SYGVNS. Unmatched junction bases numbered 7, after V lost 1 base and J lost 6 bases. Here the CDR3 DNA reads TGTGCCAGCAGTGAATCTGGCCACAGGGGTGATACGCAGTATTTT. Translated, it gives CASSESGHRGDTQYF.

V gene TRBV5-1 combines with J gene TRBJ2-7; tentative D call: TRBD2 (5 bases). V was trimmed by 0 bases and J by 2 bases, leaving 9 bases between them. Germline values: CDR1 SGHRS, CDR2 YFSETQ. The CDR3 covers 14 residues. CDR3 DNA sequence: TGCGCCAGCAGCTTGGGGACTGGTACCTACGAGCAGTACTTC. Residues: CASSLGTGTYEQYF.

CDR3 protein: CASTKPYEGSGNTQYF. CDR3 DNA sequence: TGTGCCAGCACCAAACCCTATGAAGGGAGTGGAAATACGCAGTATTTT. The V call is TRBV28, the J call TRBJ2-3; TRBD2 is a possible D gene (5 bases). Germline V CDR1 and CDR2: MDHEN, SYDVKM. Trimming removed 7 bases at V and 7 bases at J, with 24 bases between. CDR3 size: 16 residues.

This rearrangement joins TRBV15 to TRBJ1-4; TRBD1 matches at 8 bases. Per the germline V gene, CDR1 is LNHNV and CDR2 is YYDKDF (reference sequence). The CDR3 has 16 amino acids. With V trimmed by 0 bases and J by 7 bases, 7 bases remained unmatched. CDR3 region: CATSRDWTGWPEKLFF. As DNA, the CDR3 is TGTGCCACCAGCAGAGATTGGACAGGGTGGCCTGAAAAACTGTTTTTT.

This clone was counted once. The chain is built from TRBV6-5 and TRBJ1-1; tentatively, D is TRBD1 (6 bases). The CDR3 length is 14 residues. V lost 6 bases and J lost 0, with 11 bases in between. Germline loops: CDR1 MNHEY, CDR2 SVGAGI. As DNA, the CDR3 is TGTGCCAGCAGCCTACAGGGCCTGAACACTGAAGCTTTCTTT. As protein: CASSLQGLNTEAFF.